Reported below is one T cell receptor beta chain. Its antigen is not known. The data derive from a study of blood T cells in healthy people across ages. Combining a sample-barcoded 5' primer with a J-beta primer mix, a second PCR ran for about 7 to 11 cycles. A tag from a template-switch adaptor with 12 random nucleotides marked each cDNA molecule. One entry per CDR3 protein results from TCRdb running MiXCR on the 5' RACE reads. The table includes approximately 730,000 distinct CDR3 sequences, roughly 47% detected once. Notes on the study in general: Long-lived donors carried more naive CD4+ cells and greater diversity than aged donors.

Trimming left V 6 bases short and J 1 base short, with 15 bases between. CDR1 and CDR2 from the germline V gene are SNHLY and FYNNEI. This CDR3 comprises 15 residues. The sequence derives from a woman in her fifties or sixties in good health. The sample consisted of blood. V and J are TRBV2 and TRBJ1-1; tentatively, D is TRBD1 (5 bases). As DNA, the CDR3 is TGTGCCAGCAGACCTTTGACGGGGGGGAACACTGAAGCTTTCTTT. Translation gives CASRPLTGGNTEAFF.